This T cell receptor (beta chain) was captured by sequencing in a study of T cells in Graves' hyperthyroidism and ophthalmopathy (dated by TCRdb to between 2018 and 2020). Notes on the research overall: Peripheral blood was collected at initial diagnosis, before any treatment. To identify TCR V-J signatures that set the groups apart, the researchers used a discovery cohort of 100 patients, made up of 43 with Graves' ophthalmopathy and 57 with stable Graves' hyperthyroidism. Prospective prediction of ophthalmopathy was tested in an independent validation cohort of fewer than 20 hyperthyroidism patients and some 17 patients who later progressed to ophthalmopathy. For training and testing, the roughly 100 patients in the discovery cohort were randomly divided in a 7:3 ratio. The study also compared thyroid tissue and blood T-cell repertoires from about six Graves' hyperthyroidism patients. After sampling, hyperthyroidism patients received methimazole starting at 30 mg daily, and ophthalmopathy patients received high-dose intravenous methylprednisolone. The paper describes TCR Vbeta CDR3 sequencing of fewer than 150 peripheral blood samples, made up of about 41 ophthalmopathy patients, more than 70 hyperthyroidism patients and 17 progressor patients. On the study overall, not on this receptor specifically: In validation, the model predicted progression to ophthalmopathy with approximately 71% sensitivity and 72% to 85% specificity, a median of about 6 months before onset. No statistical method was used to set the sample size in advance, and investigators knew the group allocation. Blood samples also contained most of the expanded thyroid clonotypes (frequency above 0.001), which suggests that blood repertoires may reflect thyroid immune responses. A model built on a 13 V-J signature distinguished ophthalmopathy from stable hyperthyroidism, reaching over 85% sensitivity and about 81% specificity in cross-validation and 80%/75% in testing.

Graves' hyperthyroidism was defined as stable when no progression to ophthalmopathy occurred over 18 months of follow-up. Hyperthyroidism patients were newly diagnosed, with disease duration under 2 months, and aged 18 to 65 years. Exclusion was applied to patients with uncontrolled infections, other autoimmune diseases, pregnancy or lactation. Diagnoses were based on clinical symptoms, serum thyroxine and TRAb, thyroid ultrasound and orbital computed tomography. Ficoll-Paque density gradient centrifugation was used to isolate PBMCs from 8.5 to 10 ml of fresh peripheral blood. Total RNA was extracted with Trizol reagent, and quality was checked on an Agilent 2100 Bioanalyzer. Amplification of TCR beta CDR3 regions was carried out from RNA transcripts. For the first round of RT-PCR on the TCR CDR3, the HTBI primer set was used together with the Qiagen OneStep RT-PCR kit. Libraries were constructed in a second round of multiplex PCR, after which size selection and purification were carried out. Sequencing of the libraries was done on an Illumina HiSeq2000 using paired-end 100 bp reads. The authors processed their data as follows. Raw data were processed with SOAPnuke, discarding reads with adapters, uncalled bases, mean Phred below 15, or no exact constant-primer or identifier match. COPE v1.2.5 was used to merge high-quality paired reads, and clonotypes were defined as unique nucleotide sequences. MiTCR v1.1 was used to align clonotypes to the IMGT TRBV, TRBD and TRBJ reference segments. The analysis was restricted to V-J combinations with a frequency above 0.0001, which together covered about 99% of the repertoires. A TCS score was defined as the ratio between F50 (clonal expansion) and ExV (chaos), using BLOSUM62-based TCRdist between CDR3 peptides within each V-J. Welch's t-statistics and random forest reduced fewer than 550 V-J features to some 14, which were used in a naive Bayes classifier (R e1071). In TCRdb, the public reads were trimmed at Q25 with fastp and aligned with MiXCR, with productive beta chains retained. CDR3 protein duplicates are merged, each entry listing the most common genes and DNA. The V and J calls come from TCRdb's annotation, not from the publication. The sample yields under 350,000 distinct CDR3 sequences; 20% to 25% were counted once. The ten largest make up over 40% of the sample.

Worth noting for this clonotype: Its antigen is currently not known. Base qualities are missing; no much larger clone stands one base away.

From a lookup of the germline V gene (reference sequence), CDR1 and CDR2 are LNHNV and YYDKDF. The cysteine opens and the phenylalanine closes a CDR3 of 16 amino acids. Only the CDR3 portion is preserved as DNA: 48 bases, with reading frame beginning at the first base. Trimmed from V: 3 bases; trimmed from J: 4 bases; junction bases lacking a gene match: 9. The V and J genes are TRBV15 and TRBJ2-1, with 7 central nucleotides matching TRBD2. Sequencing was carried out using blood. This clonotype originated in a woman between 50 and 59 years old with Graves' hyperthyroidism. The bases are TGTGCCACCAGCAGCTCCGGGGCGGGGGAGTACAATGAGCAGTTCTTC. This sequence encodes CATSSSGAGEYNEQFF.